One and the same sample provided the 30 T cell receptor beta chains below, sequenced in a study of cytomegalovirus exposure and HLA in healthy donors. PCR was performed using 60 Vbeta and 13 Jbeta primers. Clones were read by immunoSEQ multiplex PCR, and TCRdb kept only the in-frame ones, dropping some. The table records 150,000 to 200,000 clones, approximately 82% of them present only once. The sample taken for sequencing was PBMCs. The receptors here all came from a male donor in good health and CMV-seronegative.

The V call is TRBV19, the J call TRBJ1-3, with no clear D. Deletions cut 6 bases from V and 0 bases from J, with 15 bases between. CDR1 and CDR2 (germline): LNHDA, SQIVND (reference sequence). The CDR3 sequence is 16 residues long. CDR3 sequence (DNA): TGTGCCAGTAGCCAGGATCTAGCCCACTCTGGAAACACCATATATTTT. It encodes CASSQDLAHSGNTIYF.

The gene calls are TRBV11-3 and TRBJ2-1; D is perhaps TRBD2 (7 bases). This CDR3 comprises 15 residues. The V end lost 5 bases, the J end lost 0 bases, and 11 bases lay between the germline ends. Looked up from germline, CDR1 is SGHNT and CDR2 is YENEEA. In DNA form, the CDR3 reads TGTGCCAGCAGCCCAAGGGGGGGCTCCTACAATGAGCAGTTCTTC. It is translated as CASSPRGGSYNEQFF. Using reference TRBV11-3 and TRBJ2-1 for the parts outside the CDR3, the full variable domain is EAGVVQSPRYKIIEKKQPVAFWCNPISGHNTLYWYLQNLGQGPELLIRYENEEAVDDSQLPKDRFSAERLKGVDSTLKIQPAELGDSAVYLCASSPRGGSYNEQFFGPGTRLTVL.

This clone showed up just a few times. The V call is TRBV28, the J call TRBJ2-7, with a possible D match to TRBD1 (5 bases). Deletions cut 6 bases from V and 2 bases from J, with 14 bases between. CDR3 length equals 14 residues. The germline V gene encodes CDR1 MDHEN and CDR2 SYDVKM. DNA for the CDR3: TGTGCCAGCAGCACGACAGCACCTACCTACGAGCAGTACTTC. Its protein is CASSTTAPTYEQYF.

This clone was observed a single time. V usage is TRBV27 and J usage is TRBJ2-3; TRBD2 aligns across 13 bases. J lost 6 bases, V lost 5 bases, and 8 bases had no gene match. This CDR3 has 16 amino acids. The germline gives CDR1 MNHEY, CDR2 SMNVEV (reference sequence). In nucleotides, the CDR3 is TGTGCCAGCAGTCTGACCGGGACTAGCGGGATTGATACGCAGTATTTT. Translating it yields CASSLTGTSGIDTQYF.

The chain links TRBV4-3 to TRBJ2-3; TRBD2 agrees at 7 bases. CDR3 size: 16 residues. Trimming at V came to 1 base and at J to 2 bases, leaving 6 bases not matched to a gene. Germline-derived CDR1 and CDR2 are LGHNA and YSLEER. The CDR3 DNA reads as TGCGCCAGCAGCCAAGGGGTGGGGAGGGCCACAGATACGCAGTATTTT. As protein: CASSQGVGRATDTQYF.

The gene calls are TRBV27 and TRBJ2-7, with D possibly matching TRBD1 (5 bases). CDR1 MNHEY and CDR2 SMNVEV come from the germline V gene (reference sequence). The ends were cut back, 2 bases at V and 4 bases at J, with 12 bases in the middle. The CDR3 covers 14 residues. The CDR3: CASSLQGDHYEQYF. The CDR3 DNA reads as TGTGCCAGCAGTTTACAGGGCGACCATTACGAGCAGTACTTC.

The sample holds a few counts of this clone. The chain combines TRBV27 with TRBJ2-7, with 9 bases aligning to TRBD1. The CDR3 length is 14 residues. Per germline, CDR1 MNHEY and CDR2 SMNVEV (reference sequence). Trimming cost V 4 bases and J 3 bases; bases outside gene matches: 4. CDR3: CASSWTGDSYEQYF. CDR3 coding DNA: TGTGCCAGCAGTTGGACAGGGGACAGCTACGAGCAGTACTTC.

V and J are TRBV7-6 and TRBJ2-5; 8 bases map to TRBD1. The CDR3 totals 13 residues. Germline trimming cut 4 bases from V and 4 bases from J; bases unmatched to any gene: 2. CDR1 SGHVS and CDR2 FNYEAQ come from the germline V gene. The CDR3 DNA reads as TGTGCCAGCAGCTCCGGACAGGGAGAGACCCAGTACTTC. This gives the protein CASSSGQGETQYF. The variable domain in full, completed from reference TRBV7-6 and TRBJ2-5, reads GAGVSQSPRYKVTKRGQDVALRCDPISGHVSLYWYRQALGQGPEFLTYFNYEAQQDKSGLPNDRFSAERPEGSISTLTIQRTEQRDSAMYRCASSSGQGETQYFGPGTRLLVL.

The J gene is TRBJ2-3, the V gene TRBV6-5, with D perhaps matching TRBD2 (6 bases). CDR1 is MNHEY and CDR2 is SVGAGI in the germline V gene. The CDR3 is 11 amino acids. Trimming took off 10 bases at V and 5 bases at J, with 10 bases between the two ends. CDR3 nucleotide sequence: TGTGCCACCGGGACTGGAGATACGCAGTATTTT. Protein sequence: CATGTGDTQYF.

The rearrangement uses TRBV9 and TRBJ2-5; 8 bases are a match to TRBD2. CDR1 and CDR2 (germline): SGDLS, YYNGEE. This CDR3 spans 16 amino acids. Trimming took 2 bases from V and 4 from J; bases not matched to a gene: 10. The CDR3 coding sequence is TGTGCCAGCAGCGTTACTAGCGGATCCACGACAGAGACCCAGTACTTC. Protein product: CASSVTSGSTTETQYF.

The CDR3 sequence: CAISGVGQGQGEQYF. The DNA for the CDR3 is TGTGCCATCAGTGGTGTGGGACAGGGTCAAGGGGAGCAGTACTTC. The rearrangement joins TRBV10-3 to TRBJ2-5; 9 nucleotides align to TRBD1. This CDR3 is 15 amino acids long. Trimming removed 4 bases from V and 11 bases from J; junction bases left unmatched: 14. Germline assignment: CDR1 ENHRY and CDR2 SYGVKD.

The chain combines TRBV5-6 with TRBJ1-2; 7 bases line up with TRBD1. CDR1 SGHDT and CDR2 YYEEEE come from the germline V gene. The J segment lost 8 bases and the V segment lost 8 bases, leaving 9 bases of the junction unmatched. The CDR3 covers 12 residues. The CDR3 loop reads CASYRRGRGYTF. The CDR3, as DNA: TGTGCCAGTTACCGGAGGGGGCGAGGCTACACCTTC.

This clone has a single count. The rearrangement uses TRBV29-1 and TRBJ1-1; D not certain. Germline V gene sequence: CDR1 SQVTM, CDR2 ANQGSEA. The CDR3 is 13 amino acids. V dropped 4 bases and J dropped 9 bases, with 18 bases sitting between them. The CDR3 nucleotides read TGCAGCGTTGTAAATACAGCTCGTCGTCAAGCTTTCTTT. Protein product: CSVVNTARRQAFF.

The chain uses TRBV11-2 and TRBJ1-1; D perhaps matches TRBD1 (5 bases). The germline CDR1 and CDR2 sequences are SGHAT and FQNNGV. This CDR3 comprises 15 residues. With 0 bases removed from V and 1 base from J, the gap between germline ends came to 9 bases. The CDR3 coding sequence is TGTGCCAGCAGCTTAGACTGGGGCTCGAACACTGAAGCTTTCTTT. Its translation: CASSLDWGSNTEAFF.

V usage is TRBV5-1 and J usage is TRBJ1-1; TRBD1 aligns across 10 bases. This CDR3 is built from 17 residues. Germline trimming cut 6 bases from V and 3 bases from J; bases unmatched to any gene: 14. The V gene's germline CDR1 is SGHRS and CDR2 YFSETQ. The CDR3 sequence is CASTRTGGTGRDTEAFF. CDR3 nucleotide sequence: TGCGCCAGCACCCGGACAGGGGGGACAGGAAGGGACACTGAAGCTTTCTTT. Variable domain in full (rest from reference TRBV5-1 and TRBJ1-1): KAGVTQTPRYLIKTRGQQVTLSCSPISGHRSVSWYQQTPGQGLQFLFEYFSETQRNKGNFPGRFSGRQFSNSRSEMNVSTLELGDSALYLCASTRTGGTGRDTEAFFGQGTRLTVV.

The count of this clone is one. The CDR3 loop is CASSLSGVRYEQYF. CDR3 nucleotide sequence: TGTGCCAGCAGCTTATCCGGGGTTCGGTACGAGCAGTACTTC. The V gene is TRBV5-6, the J gene TRBJ2-7; possibly TRBD2 for D (5 bases). There are 14 residues in the CDR3. Trimming shortened V by 2 bases and J by 4 bases, and 13 bases separated the two germline ends. Germline lookup yields CDR1 SGHDT and CDR2 YYEEEE.

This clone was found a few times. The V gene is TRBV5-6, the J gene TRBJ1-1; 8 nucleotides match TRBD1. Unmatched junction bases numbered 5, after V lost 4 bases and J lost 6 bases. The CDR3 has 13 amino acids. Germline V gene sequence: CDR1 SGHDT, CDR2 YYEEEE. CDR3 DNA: TGTGCCAGCAGCAGGAGGGACAGGCCTGAAGCTTTCTTT. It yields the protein CASSRRDRPEAFF.

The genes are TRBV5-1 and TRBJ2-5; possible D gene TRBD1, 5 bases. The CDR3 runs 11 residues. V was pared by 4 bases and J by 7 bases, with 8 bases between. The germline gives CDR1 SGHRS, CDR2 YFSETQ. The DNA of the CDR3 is TGCGCCAGCAGCATCCAGGGGACCCAGTACTTC. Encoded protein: CASSIQGTQYF. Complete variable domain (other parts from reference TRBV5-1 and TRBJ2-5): KAGVTQTPRYLIKTRGQQVTLSCSPISGHRSVSWYQQTPGQGLQFLFEYFSETQRNKGNFPGRFSGRQFSNSRSEMNVSTLELGDSALYLCASSIQGTQYFGPGTRLLVL.

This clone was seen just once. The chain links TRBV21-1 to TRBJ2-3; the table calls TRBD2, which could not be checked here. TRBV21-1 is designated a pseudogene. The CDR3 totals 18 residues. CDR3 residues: CASSKSREGPSKTDTQYF. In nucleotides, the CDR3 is TGTGCCAGCAGCAAAAGCCGGGAGGGCCCCTCAAAGACAGATACGCAGTATTTT.

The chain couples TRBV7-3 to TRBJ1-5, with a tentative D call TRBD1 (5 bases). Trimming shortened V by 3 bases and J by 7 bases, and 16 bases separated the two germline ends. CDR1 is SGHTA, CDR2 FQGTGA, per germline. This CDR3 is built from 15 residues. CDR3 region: CASSLGGPPGQPQHF. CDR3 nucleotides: TGTGCCAGCAGCTTGGGTGGACCGCCAGGGCAGCCCCAGCATTTT.

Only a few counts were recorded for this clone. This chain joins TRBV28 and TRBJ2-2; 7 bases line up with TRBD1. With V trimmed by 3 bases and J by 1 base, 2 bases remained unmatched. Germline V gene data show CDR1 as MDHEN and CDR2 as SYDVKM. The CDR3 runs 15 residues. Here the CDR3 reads CASSLGQMNTGELFF. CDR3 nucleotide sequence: TGTGCCAGCAGTTTGGGACAGATGAACACCGGGGAGCTGTTTTTT.

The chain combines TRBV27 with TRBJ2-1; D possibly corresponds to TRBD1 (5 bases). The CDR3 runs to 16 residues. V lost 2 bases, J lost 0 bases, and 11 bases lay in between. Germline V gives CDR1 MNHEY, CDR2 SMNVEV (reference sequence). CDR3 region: CASSLPGSGSYNEQFF. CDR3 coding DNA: TGTGCCAGCAGTTTACCAGGGTCGGGCTCCTACAATGAGCAGTTCTTC.

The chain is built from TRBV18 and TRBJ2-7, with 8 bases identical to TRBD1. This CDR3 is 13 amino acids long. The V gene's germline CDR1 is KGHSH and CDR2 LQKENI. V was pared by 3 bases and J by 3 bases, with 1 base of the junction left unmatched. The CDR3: CASSPGTGYEQYF. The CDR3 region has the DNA TGTGCCAGCTCACCCGGGACAGGCTACGAGCAGTACTTC.

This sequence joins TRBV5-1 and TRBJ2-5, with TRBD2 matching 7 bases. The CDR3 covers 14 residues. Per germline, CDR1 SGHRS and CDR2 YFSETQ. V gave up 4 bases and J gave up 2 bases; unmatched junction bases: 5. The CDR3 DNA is TGCGCCAGCAGCCCGGGGGAGGGGCAAGAGACCCAGTACTTC. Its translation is CASSPGEGQETQYF. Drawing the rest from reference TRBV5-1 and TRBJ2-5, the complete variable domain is KAGVTQTPRYLIKTRGQQVTLSCSPISGHRSVSWYQQTPGQGLQFLFEYFSETQRNKGNFPGRFSGRQFSNSRSEMNVSTLELGDSALYLCASSPGEGQETQYFGPGTRLLVL.

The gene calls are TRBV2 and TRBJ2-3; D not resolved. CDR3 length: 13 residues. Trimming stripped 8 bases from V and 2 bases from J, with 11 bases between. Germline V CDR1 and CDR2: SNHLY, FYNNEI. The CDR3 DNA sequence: TGTGCCAGCCGAGCCCAGGCCACAGATACGCAGTATTTT. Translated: CASRAQATDTQYF.

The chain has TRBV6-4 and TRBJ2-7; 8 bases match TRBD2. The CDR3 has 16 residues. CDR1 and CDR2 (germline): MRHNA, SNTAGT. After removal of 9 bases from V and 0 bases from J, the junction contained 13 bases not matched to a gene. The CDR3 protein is CARGDRGGEISYEQYF. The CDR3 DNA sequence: TGTGCCAGGGGGGATCGGGGGGGAGAGATCTCCTACGAGCAGTACTTC.

The CDR3 loop reads CAISPSGANVLTF. The CDR3 nucleotides read TGTGCCATAAGCCCCTCTGGGGCCAACGTCCTGACTTTC. The chain joins TRBV15 to TRBJ2-6, with unresolved D. This CDR3 has 13 residues. V was pared by 10 bases and J by 0 bases, with 7 bases between. Germline-derived CDR1 and CDR2 are LNHNV and YYDKDF (reference sequence).

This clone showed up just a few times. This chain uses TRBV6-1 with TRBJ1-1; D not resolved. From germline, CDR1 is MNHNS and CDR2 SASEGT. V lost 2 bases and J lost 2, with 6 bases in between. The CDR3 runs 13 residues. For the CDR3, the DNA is TGTGCCAGCAGTGAACGGGGAAACACTGAAGCTTTCTTT. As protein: CASSERGNTEAFF.

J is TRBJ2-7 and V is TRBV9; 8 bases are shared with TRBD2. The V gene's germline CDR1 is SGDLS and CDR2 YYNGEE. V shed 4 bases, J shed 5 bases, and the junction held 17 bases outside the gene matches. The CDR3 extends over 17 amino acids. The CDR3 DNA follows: TGTGCCAGCAGCCCCCGGGGGGGGGCCAGGTTTCCACACGAGCAGTACTTC. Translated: CASSPRGGARFPHEQYF.

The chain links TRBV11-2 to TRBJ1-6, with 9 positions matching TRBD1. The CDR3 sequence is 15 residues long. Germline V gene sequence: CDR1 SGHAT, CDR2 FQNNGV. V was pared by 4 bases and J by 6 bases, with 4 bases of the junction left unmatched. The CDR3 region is CASSSVQGANSPLHF. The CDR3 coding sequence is TGTGCCAGCAGCTCGGTACAGGGGGCTAATTCACCCCTCCACTTT.